The rows below give T cell receptor beta chains drawn from one sample of a study of Ad26.COV2.S vaccination and SARS-CoV-2 variants. The table came from immunoSEQ multiplex PCR; TCRdb's copy has only in-frame clones and leaves some out. The sample records fewer than 600,000 clones, around 89% being singletons. The sequencing here drew on peripheral blood, taken in a trial of Ad26.COV2.S vaccine versus placebo. These receptor sequences come from a person between 18 and 60 years old who received the Ad26.COV2.S COVID-19 vaccine or a placebo. Both conserved end residues are part of each CDR3. Fields, in order: V gene, clone size, J gene, D gene, CDR3 DNA, CDR3 protein. A D gene is named only where the DNA matches it firmly. Size is omitted from some rows. Given values are once, few, many or a class for expanded clones.

V: TRBV7-9; size: -; J: TRBJ1-1; D: -; DNA: TGTGCCAGCAGCTTTGACCTCAGAATGAACACTGAAGCTTTCTTT; CDR3: CASSFDLRMNTEAFF
V: TRBV27; size: -; J: TRBJ2-7; D: -; DNA: TGTGCCAGCAGTTTACCGGGGCGGGAGCAGTACTTC; CDR3: CASSLPGREQYF
V: TRBV3-1/TRBV3-2; size: -; J: TRBJ1-1; D: TRBD1; DNA: TGTGCCAGCAGTCCGACAGGGGGGGAAGCTTTCTTT; CDR3: CASSPTGGEAFF
V: TRBV5-1; size: -; J: TRBJ1-6; D: TRBD1; DNA: TGCGCCAGCAGCTTGGACAGGGGGCATTCACCCCTCCACTTT; CDR3: CASSLDRGHSPLHF
V: TRBV7-3; size: few; J: TRBJ2-1; D: -; DNA: TGTGCCAGCAGCCAGGGCAATGAGCAGTTCTTC; CDR3: CASSQGNEQFF
V: TRBV2; size: -; J: TRBJ1-3; D: -; DNA: TGTGCCAGCAGTGAACTCTCATTTCCTGGAAACACCATATATTTT; CDR3: CASSELSFPGNTIYF
V: TRBV6-5; size: -; J: TRBJ2-7; D: TRBD1; DNA: TGTGCCAGCAGACCCAGGCCGACAGGGCCGGGAGAGCAGTACTTC; CDR3: CASRPRPTGPGEQYF
V: TRBV7-6; size: -; J: TRBJ2-1; D: -; DNA: TGTGCCAGCAGCTCTGGCCCGGACGGATACAATGAGCAGTTCTTC; CDR3: CASSSGPDGYNEQFF
V: TRBV7-2; size: -; J: TRBJ1-6; D: TRBD1; DNA: TGTGCCAGCAGCTTGCCGGGACAGGGTCGGAATTCACCCCTCCACTTT; CDR3: CASSLPGQGRNSPLHF
V: TRBV5-1; size: -; J: TRBJ2-7; D: TRBD1; DNA: TGCGCCAGCAGCTTGGCGGGACAGCCCCGGGGAGAGCAGTACTTC; CDR3: CASSLAGQPRGEQYF
V: TRBV19; size: -; J: TRBJ2-7; D: -; DNA: TGTGCCAGTAGTCTTGATTATCGCGAGCAGTACTTC; CDR3: CASSLDYREQYF
V: TRBV30; size: once; J: TRBJ2-1; D: -; DNA: TGTGCCTGGGGACTCCTTCTACCTTCCAATGAGCAGTTCTTC; CDR3: CAWGLLLPSNEQFF
V: TRBV11-2; size: -; J: TRBJ2-7; D: -; DNA: TGTGCCAGCAGCCCCCGAGGGAGATCATATGGAATATACGAGCAGTACTTC; CDR3: CASSPRGRSYGIYEQYF
V: TRBV25-1; size: -; J: TRBJ2-1; D: TRBD2; DNA: TGTGCCAGCAGTGAACCTAGCGGGAGTGGTGAGCAGTTCTTC; CDR3: CASSEPSGSGEQFF
V: TRBV18; size: -; J: TRBJ1-3; D: -; DNA: TGTGCCAGCTCACCAGTGGGTTTCGACTCTGGAAACACCATATATTTT; CDR3: CASSPVGFDSGNTIYF
V: TRBV6-4; size: few; J: TRBJ2-2; D: -; DNA: TGTGCCAGCAGTGAAGAGGGGAGCACCGGGGAGCTGTTTTTT; CDR3: CASSEEGSTGELFF
V: TRBV7-9; size: -; J: TRBJ1-1; D: -; DNA: TGTGCCAGCAGCCGGGAACGGATGAACACTGAAGCTTTCTTT; CDR3: CASSRERMNTEAFF
V: TRBV7-8; size: -; J: TRBJ1-1; D: -; DNA: TGTGCCAGCAGCTTAGCGACCGGGAGAACAACTGAAGCTTTCTTT; CDR3: CASSLATGRTTEAFF
V: TRBV30; size: -; J: TRBJ2-3; D: -; DNA: TGTGCCTCCCGGGGACGGTGGAACACAGATACGCAGTATTTT; CDR3: CASRGRWNTDTQYF
V: TRBV6-5; size: few; J: TRBJ1-2; D: -; DNA: TGTGCCAGCAGTTACAGTTCTAACTATGGCTACACCTTC; CDR3: CASSYSSNYGYTF
V: TRBV25-1; size: few; J: TRBJ1-5; D: -; DNA: TGTGCCAGCAGTGCCGGGGGGCGTCAGCCCCAGCATTTT; CDR3: CASSAGGRQPQHF
V: TRBV7-8; size: -; J: TRBJ2-3; D: TRBD1; DNA: TGTGCCAGCAGCCTCGGACAGGGGGCAGATACGCAGTATTTT; CDR3: CASSLGQGADTQYF
V: TRBV9; size: once; J: TRBJ1-5; D: -; DNA: TGTGCCAGCAGCGTAGGGTCCCAGGGAAATCAGCCCCAGCATTTT; CDR3: CASSVGSQGNQPQHF
V: TRBV6-1; size: -; J: TRBJ1-3; D: -; DNA: TGTGCCAGCAGTGAAGTATCTTTTTCTGGAAACACCATATATTTT; CDR3: CASSEVSFSGNTIYF
V: TRBV12-3/TRBV12-4; size: once; J: TRBJ2-5; D: -; DNA: TGTGCCAGCCGACAGAGCCACCAAGAGACCCAGTACTTC; CDR3: CASRQSHQETQYF
V: TRBV2; size: -; J: TRBJ2-5; D: -; DNA: TGTGCCAGCAGGCCTAGGGAGACCCAGTACTTC; CDR3: CASRPRETQYF
V: TRBV6-2/TRBV6-3; size: -; J: TRBJ1-1; D: TRBD1; DNA: TGTGCCAGCAGTTCCACGGACAGGGGAGAAGCTTTCTTT; CDR3: CASSSTDRGEAFF
V: TRBV4-2; size: -; J: TRBJ1-3; D: -; DNA: TGTGCCAGCAGCCAGCCCTATAGCTCTGGAAACACCATATATTTT; CDR3: CASSQPYSSGNTIYF
V: TRBV4-2; size: -; J: TRBJ1-4; D: -; DNA: TGTGCCAGCAGCCAAGGGCAGGGTGCAACTAATGAAAAACTGTTTTTT; CDR3: CASSQGQGATNEKLFF
V: TRBV2; size: -; J: TRBJ1-1; D: -; DNA: TGTGCCAGCACCGACAGGAACACTGAAGCTTTCTTT; CDR3: CASTDRNTEAFF
V: TRBV3-1/TRBV3-2; size: -; J: TRBJ1-1; D: -; DNA: TGTGCCAGCAGCCAAGTCCGCACTGAAGCTTTCTTT; CDR3: CASSQVRTEAFF
V: TRBV9; size: -; J: TRBJ2-2; D: -; DNA: TGTGCCAGCAGCGAGAGGGTGACAGAGGGTGTTGGAGAGCTGTTTTTT; CDR3: CASSERVTEGVGELFF